The rows below give T cell receptor beta chains drawn from one sample of a study of beta chain features in type 1 diabetes. Only in-frame clones appear in the TCRdb table, and some are missing; sequencing was by immunoSEQ multiplex PCR. Of 400,000 or so clones in the sample, over 8.5% are singletons; the top ten hold about 0.63%. Sequenced input: central memory CD4+ T cells from blood. These receptors originate from a man younger than 40 with type 1 diabetes. The CDR3 runs from the conserved cysteine through the conserved F or W. D genes are given only for firm matches. Rows give clone size only sometimes, using once, few, many, or a class for an expanded clone.

TRBJ2-5,many,.,TRBV5-4,TGTGCCAGCAGCTTGGGTACCCTCCAAGAGACCCAGTACTTC,CASSLGTLQETQYF
TRBJ2-7,.,TRBD2,TRBV19,TGTGCCAGTAGTATCTTAGCGGGAGGTTGCGAGCAGTACTTC,CASSILAGGCEQYF
TRBJ1-1,many,.,TRBV11-2,TGTGCCAGCAGCTTACAGACGAACACTGAAGCTTTCTTT,CASSLQTNTEAFF
TRBJ1-5,.,.,TRBV27,TGTGCCAGCAGAAAGGGACATTTAAGCAATCAGCCCCAGCATTTT,CASRKGHLSNQPQHF
TRBJ2-3,.,TRBD2,TRBV10-1,TGCGCCAGCAGTGACCCACCTAGGACTAGCGGGAGGTCAGATACGCAGTATTTT,CASSDPPRTSGRSDTQYF
TRBJ2-1,many,.,TRBV7-3,TGTGCCAGCAGCTTAAGTGACAATGAGCAGTTCTTC,CASSLSDNEQFF
TRBJ1-2,many,.,TRBV7-2,TGTGCCAGCAGCCTCTCGGCAGGGCTATTGTATGGCTACACCTTC,CASSLSAGLLYGYTF
TRBJ2-1,.,TRBD2,TRBV5-1,TGCGCCAGCAGCCCGGGGACTAGCGGGAGGACGAATGAGCAGTTCTTC,CASSPGTSGRTNEQFF
TRBJ2-1,few,TRBD1,TRBV18,TGTGCCAGCTCACGGGGACAGGGAGGCTCCTACAATGAGCAGTTCTTC,CASSRGQGGSYNEQFF
TRBJ2-7,few,TRBD2,TRBV7-2,TGTGCCAGCAGCCTAGGACTAGCGGGAGCCTACGAGCAGTACTTC,CASSLGLAGAYEQYF
TRBJ2-7,few,.,TRBV5-1,TGTGCCAGCAGCCACAGGGTCGGCGAGCAGTACTTC,CASSHRVGEQYF
TRBJ2-4,many,.,TRBV7-2,TGTGCCAGCGGCAACAGACTAGATTTAGCCAAAAACATTCAGTACTTC,CASGNRLDLAKNIQYF
TRBJ1-5,.,TRBD1,TRBV6-1,TGTGCCAGCAGCCAAACAGGGGGAGGGCAGCCCCAGCATTTT,CASSQTGGGQPQHF
TRBJ2-2,.,.,TRBV7-9,TGTGCCAGCAGCTCCCCAGGCGTGTTTCAGGACACCGGGGAGCTGTTTTTT,CASSSPGVFQDTGELFF
TRBJ2-7,.,.,TRBV5-1,TGCGCCAGCAGTTGGCAGGGGAATCACGAGCAGTACTTC,CASSWQGNHEQYF
TRBJ2-1,.,TRBD2,TRBV28,TGTGCCAGCAGTGCCCGGACTAGCGCCTACAATGAGCAGTTCTTC,CASSARTSAYNEQFF
TRBJ1-3,.,TRBD1,TRBV13,TGTGCCAGCAGACGCTACAGGGGGTCAACTGGAAACACCATATATTTT,CASRRYRGSTGNTIYF
TRBJ2-5,few,.,TRBV4-2,TGTGCCAGCAGCCAAGCAAGGGAGACCCAGTACTTC,CASSQARETQYF
TRBJ1-1,.,TRBD1,TRBV4-3,TGCGCCAGCAGCCTCGACAGGGGGAACACTGAAGCTTTCTTT,CASSLDRGNTEAFF
TRBJ2-7,few,.,TRBV28,TGTGCCACCCTCCGGCAGGCCTACGAGCAGTACTTC,CATLRQAYEQYF
TRBJ2-6,few,.,TRBV5-4,TGTGCCAGCAGCGGATCTGGGGCCAACGTCCTGACTTTC,CASSGSGANVLTF
TRBJ2-6,few,.,TRBV6-5,TGTGCCAGCAAGGTCACTGGGGCCAACGTCCTGACTTTC,CASKVTGANVLTF
TRBJ1-1,few,.,TRBV21-1,TGTGCCAGCAGCAAAGGAGGCCCGAGCTGCCGGTATGAAGCTTTCTTT,CASSKGGPSCRYEAFF
TRBJ1-5,few,.,TRBV7-8,TGTGCCAGCAGCTCGCTTACGGCCGCTCAGCCCCAGCATTTT,CASSSLTAAQPQHF
TRBJ2-3,few,.,TRBV11-1,TGTGCCAGCAGCTTAGCGGGTTCGGGAGCGCCAGATACGCAGTATTTT,CASSLAGSGAPDTQYF
TRBJ1-1,.,.,TRBV5-6,TGTGCCAGCAGCAAAAACACTGAAGCTTTCTTT,CASSKNTEAFF
TRBJ2-7,few,.,TRBV5-5,TGTGCCAGCAGCTTGGAAGGGATCTACGAGCAGTACTTC,CASSLEGIYEQYF
TRBJ1-5,.,.,TRBV27,TGTGCCAGCAGCCACCAAGGGAGCAATCAGCCCCAGCATTTT,CASSHQGSNQPQHF
TRBJ2-7,few,.,TRBV5-4,TGCGCCAGCAGCCAAGAGAGGTTTAGCTACGAGCAGTACTTC,CASSQERFSYEQYF
TRBJ2-7,few,.,TRBV7-8,TGTGCCAGCAGCGACTCCTACGAGCAGTACTTC,CASSDSYEQYF
TRBJ1-2,few,.,TRBV28,TGTGCCAGCAGTCTAAGGGTTGGGGATGGCTACACCTTC,CASSLRVGDGYTF
TRBJ2-3,many,.,TRBV2,TGTGCCACCCCGGGTGGGGGAGCAGATACGCAGTATTTT,CATPGGGADTQYF
TRBJ2-1,few,.,TRBV28,TGTGCCAGCAGCCGTCAGGGCGCGAGTGAGCAGTTCTTC,CASSRQGASEQFF
TRBJ1-5,.,.,TRBV5-1,TGCGCCAGCAGCTTGGAGAGCAATCAGCCCCAGCATTTT,CASSLESNQPQHF
TRBJ2-4,few,.,TRBV5-4,TGTGCCAGCAGCCTTAGTTCGGGCCAAAACATTCAGTACTTC,CASSLSSGQNIQYF
TRBJ1-1,.,.,TRBV28,TGTGCCAGCAGTTTGGGGGGGAACACTGAAGCTTTCTTT,CASSLGGNTEAFF
TRBJ1-2,few,.,TRBV6-5,TGTGCCAGCAGTGAAAGGGGAGGGGGCTATGGCTACACCTTC,CASSERGGGYGYTF
TRBJ1-1,many,.,TRBV28,TGTGCCAGCAGACGATCAGGGTTTTCTACGAACACTGAAGCTTTCTTT,CASRRSGFSTNTEAFF